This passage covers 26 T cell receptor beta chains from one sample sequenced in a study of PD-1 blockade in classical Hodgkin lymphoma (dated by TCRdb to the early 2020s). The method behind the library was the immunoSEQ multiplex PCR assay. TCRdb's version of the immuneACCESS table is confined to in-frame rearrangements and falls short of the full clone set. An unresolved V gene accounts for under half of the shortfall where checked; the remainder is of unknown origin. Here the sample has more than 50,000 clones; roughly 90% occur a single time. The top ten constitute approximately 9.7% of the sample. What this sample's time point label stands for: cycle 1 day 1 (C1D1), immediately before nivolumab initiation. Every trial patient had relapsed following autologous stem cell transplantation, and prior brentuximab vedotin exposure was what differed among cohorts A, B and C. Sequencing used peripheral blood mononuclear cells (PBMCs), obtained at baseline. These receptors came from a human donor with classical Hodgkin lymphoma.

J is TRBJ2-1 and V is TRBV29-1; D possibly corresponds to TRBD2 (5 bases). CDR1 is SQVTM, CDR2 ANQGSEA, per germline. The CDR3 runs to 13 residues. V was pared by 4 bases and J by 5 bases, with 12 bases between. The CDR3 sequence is CSVAYGRDNEQFF. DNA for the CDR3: TGCAGCGTTGCTTACGGGCGGGACAATGAGCAGTTCTTC.

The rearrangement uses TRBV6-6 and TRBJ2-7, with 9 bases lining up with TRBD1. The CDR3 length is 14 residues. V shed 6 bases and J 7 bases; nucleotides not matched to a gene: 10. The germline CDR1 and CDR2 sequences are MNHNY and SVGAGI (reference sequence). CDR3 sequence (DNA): TGTGCCAGCAGAAACCGGACAGGGGTGGATGAGCAGTACTTC. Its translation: CASRNRTGVDEQYF.

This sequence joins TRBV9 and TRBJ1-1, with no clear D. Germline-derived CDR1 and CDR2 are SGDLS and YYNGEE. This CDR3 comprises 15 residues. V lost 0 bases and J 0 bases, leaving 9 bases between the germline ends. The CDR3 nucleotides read TGTGCCAGCAGCGTAGTGGCAGGATTGAACACTGAAGCTTTCTTT. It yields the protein CASSVVAGLNTEAFF.

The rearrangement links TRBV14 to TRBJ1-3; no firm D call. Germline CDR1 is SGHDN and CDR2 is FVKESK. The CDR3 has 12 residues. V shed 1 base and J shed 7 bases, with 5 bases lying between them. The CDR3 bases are TGTGCCAGCAGCCAAGTATCGAACACCATATATTTT. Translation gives CASSQVSNTIYF.

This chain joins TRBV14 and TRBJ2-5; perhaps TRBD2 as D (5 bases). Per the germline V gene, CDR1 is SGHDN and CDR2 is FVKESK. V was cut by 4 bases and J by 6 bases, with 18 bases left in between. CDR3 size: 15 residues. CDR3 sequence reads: CASSLRGRVEKTQYF. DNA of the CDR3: TGTGCCAGCAGCCTCCGGGGTAGGGTTGAGAAGACCCAGTACTTC.

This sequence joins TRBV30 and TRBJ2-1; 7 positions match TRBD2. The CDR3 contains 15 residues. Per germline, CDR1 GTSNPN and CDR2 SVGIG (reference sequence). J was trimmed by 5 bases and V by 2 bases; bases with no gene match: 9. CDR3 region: CAWSLQREVHNEQFF. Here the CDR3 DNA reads TGTGCCTGGAGTTTGCAGCGGGAAGTACACAATGAGCAGTTCTTC.

The CDR3 sequence is CASSSNPRGHTDTQYF. The CDR3 DNA is TGTGCCAGTAGTTCCAACCCCAGGGGGCACACAGATACGCAGTATTTT. The V call is TRBV19, the J call TRBJ2-3; 8 nucleotides line up with TRBD1. Trimming removed 5 bases from V and 2 bases from J; junction bases left unmatched: 9. This CDR3 is 16 amino acids long. The germline V gene has CDR1 LNHDA and CDR2 SQIVND (reference sequence).

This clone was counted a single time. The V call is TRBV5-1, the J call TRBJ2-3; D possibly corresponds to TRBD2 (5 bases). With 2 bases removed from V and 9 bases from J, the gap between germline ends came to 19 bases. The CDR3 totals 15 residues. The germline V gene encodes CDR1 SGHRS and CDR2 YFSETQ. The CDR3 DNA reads TGCGCCAGCAGCTTTAAATTAGCGATCGAACCGACGCAGTATTTT. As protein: CASSFKLAIEPTQYF.

CDR3: CASSFLRELNTEAFF. CDR3 nucleotide sequence: TGTGCCAGCAGTTTCCTTCGGGAACTAAACACTGAAGCTTTCTTT. The chain carries TRBV27 and TRBJ1-1; D uncertain. CDR1 and CDR2 from the germline V gene are MNHEY and SMNVEV (reference sequence). V was trimmed by 3 bases and J by 2 bases, leaving 13 bases between them. The CDR3 totals 15 residues.

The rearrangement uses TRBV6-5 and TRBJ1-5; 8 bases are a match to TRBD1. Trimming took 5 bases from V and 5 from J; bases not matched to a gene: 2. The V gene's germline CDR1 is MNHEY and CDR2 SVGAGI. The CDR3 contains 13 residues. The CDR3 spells CASSQGADQPQHF. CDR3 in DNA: TGTGCCAGCAGTCAGGGGGCTGATCAGCCCCAGCATTTT.

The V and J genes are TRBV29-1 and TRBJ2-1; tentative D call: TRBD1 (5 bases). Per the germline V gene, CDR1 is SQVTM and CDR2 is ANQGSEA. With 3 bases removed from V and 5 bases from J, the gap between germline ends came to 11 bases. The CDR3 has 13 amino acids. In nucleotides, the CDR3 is TGCAGCGTTGAGGGGCAAGGGAACAATGAGCAGTTCTTC. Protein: CSVEGQGNNEQFF.

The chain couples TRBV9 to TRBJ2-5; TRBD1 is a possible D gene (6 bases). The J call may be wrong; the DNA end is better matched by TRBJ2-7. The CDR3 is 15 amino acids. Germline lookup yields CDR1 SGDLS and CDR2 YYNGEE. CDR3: CASSRKDSPTYEQYF. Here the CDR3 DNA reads TGTGCCAGCAGCCGCAAGGACAGCCCAACCTACGAGCAGTACTTC.

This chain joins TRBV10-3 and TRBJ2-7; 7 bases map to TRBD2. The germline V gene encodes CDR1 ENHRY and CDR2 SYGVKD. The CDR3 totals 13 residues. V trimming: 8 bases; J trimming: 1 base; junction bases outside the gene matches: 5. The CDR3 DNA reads TGTGCCATCGGGGGGGGAGGTTCCTACGAGCAGTACTTC. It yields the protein CAIGGGGSYEQYF.

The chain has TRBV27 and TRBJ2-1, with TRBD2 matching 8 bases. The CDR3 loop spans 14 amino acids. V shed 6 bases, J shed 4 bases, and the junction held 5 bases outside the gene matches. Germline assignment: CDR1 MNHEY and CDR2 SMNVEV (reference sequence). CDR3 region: CASRLAEQYNEQFF. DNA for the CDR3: TGTGCCAGCAGACTAGCGGAGCAATACAATGAGCAGTTCTTC.

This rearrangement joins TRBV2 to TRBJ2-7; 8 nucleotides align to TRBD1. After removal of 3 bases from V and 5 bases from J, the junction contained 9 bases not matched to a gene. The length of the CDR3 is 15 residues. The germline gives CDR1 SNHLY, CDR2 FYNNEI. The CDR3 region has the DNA TGTGCCAGCAGTGATTGGACAGGGATGAGGGACGAGCAGTACTTC. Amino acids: CASSDWTGMRDEQYF. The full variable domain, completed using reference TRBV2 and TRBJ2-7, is EPEVTQTPSHQVTQMGQEVILRCVPISNHLYFYWYRQILGQKVEFLVSFYNNEISEKSEIFDDQFSVERPDGSNFTLKIRSTKLEDSAMYFCASSDWTGMRDEQYFGPGTRLTVT.

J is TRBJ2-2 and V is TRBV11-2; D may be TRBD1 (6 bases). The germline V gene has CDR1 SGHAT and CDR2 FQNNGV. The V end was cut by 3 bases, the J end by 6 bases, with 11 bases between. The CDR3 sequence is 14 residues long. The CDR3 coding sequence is TGTGCCAGCAGCTTCTCCTGGACAGCCGGGGAGCTGTTTTTT. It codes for CASSFSWTAGELFF. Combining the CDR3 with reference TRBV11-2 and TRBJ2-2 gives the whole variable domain EAGVAQSPRYKIIEKRQSVAFWCNPISGHATLYWYQQILGQGPKLLIQFQNNGVVDDSQLPKDRFSAERLKGVDSTLKIQPAKLEDSAVYLCASSFSWTAGELFFGEGSRLTVL.

The CDR3 is CASSPQGGSSGELFF. The CDR3 coding sequence is TGTGCCAGCTCACCCCAGGGTGGATCCTCCGGGGAGCTGTTTTTT. This chain joins TRBV18 and TRBJ2-2, with a weak D call TRBD1 (5 bases). The V and J ends lost 3 bases and 6 bases respectively, with 14 bases between them. The germline CDR1 and CDR2 sequences are KGHSH and LQKENI. CDR3 length: 15 amino acids. The variable domain in full, with the rest retrieved from reference TRBV18 and TRBJ2-2, is NAGVMQNPRHLVRRRGQEARLRCSPMKGHSHVYWYRQLPEEGLKFMVYLQKENIIDESGMPKERFSAEFPKEGPSILRIQQVVRGDSAAYFCASSPQGGSSGELFFGEGSRLTVL.

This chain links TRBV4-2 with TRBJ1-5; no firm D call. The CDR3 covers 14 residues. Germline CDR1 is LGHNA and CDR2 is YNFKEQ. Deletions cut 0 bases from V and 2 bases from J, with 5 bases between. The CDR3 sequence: CASSQDGGNQPQHF. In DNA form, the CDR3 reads TGTGCCAGCAGCCAAGATGGGGGCAATCAGCCCCAGCATTTT.

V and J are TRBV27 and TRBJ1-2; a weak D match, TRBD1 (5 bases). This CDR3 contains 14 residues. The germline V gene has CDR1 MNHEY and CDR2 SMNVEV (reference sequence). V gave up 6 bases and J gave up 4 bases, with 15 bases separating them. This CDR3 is CASRPVGGSYGYTF. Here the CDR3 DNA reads TGTGCCAGCAGACCGGTTGGGGGGAGCTATGGCTACACCTTC.

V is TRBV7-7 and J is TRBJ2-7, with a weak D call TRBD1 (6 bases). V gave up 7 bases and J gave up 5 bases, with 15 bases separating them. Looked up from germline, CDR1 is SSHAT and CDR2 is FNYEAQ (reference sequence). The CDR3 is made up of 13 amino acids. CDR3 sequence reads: CASTTSPGDEQYF. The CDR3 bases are TGTGCCAGCACCACCTCCCCAGGGGACGAGCAGTACTTC.

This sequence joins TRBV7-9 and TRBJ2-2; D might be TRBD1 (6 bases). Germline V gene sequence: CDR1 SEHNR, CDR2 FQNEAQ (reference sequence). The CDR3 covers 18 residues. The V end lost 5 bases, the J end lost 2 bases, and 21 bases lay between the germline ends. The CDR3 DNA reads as TGTGCCAGCAGCCCAACAGGGATGGGGCAGCCAAACACCGGGGAGCTGTTTTTT. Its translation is CASSPTGMGQPNTGELFF.

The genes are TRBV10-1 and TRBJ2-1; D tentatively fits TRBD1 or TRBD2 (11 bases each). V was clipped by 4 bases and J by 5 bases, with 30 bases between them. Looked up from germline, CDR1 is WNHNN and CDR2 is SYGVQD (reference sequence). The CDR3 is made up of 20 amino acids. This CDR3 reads CASSAGQGVNSGRGNNEQFF. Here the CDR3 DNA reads TGCGCCAGCAGTGCGGGACAGGGGGTCAATAGCGGGAGGGGAAACAATGAGCAGTTCTTC.

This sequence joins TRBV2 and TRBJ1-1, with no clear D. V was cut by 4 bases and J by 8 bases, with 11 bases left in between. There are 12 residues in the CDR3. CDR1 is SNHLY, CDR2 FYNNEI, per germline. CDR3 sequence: CASSGGRREAFF. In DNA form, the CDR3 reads TGTGCCAGCAGTGGTGGGAGGCGCGAAGCTTTCTTT.

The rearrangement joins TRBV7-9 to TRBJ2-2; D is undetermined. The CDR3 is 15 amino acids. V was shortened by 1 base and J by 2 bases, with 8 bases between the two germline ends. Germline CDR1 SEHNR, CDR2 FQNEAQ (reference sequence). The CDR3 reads CASSLVVGNTGELFF. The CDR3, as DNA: TGTGCCAGCAGCTTAGTGGTGGGAAACACCGGGGAGCTGTTTTTT. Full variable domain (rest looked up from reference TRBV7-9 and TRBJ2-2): DTGVSQNPRHKITKRGQNVTFRCDPISEHNRLYWYRQTLGQGPEFLTYFQNEAQLEKSRLLSDRFSAERPKGSFSTLEIQRTEQGDSAMYLCASSLVVGNTGELFFGEGSRLTVL.

CDR3 sequence (DNA): TGTGCCTGGAGCCAGGGGCGCAATCAGCCCCAGCATTTT. It translates to CAWSQGRNQPQHF. The V gene is TRBV30, the J gene TRBJ1-5; weak D call: TRBD1 (6 bases). The germline CDR1 and CDR2 sequences are GTSNPN and SVGIG (reference sequence). The CDR3 spans 13 residues. V lost 3 bases and J 2 bases, leaving 8 bases between the germline ends.

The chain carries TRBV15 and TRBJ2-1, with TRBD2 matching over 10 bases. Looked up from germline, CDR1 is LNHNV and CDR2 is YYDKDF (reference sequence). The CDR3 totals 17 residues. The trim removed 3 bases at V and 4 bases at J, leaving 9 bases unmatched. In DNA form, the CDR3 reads TGTGCCACCAGCAGGCGGAGAGGGACTAGCGAATACAATGAGCAGTTCTTC. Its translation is CATSRRRGTSEYNEQFF.